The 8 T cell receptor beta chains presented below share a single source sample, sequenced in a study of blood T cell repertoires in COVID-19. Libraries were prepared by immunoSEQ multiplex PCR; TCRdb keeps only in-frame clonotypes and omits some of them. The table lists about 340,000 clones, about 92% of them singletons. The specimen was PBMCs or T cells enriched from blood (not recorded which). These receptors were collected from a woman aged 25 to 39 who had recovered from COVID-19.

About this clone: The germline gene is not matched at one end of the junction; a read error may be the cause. This CDR3 reads CVTSLSRGGTEAFF. In nucleotides, the CDR3 is TGTGTCACCAGCCTATCCCGGGGGGGTACTGAAGCTTTCTTT. This sequence joins TRBV15 and TRBJ1-1; tentative D call: TRBD1 (5 bases). The CDR3 runs to 14 residues. CDR1 is LNHNV and CDR2 is YYDKDF in the germline V gene (reference sequence).

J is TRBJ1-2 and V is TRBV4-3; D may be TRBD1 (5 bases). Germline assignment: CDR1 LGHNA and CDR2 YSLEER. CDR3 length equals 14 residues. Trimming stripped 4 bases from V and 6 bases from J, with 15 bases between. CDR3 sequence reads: CASSLTQGSDGYTF. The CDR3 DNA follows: TGCGCCAGCAGCCTGACTCAGGGCTCGGATGGCTACACCTTC.

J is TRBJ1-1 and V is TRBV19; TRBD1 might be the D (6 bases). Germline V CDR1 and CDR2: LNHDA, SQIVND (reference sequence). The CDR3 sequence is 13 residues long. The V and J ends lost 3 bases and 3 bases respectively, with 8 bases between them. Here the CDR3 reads CASSMQGYTEAFF. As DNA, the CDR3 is TGTGCCAGTAGTATGCAGGGGTACACTGAAGCTTTCTTT.

The CDR3 sequence: CASSLRVNEQFF. In DNA, the CDR3 is TGTGCCAGCAGTTTGAGGGTCAATGAGCAGTTCTTC. The chain joins TRBV28 to TRBJ2-1, with D possibly TRBD2 on 5 matching bases. The germline V and J ends were trimmed by 3 bases and 6 bases, with 6 bases remaining between them. The CDR3 length is 12 residues. Germline lookup yields CDR1 MDHEN and CDR2 SYDVKM.

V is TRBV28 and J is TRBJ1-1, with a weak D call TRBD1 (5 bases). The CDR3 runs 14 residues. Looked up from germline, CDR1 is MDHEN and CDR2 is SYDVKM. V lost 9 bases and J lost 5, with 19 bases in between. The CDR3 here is CASGRPGGSTEAFF. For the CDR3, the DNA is TGTGCCAGTGGCCGCCCGGGGGGGAGTACTGAAGCTTTCTTT.

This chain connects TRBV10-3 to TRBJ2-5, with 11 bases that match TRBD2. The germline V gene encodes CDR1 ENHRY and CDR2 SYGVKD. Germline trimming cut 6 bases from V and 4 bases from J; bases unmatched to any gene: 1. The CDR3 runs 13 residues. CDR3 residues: CAIRGTSGETQYF. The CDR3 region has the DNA TGTGCCATCAGGGGGACTAGCGGAGAGACCCAGTACTTC.

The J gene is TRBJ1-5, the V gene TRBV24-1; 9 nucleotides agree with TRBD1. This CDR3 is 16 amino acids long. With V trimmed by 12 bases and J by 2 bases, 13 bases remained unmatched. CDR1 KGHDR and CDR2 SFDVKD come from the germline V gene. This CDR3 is CASQATGGLGNQPQHF. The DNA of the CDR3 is TGTGCCTCCCAAGCTACAGGGGGCTTGGGCAATCAGCCCCAGCATTTT.

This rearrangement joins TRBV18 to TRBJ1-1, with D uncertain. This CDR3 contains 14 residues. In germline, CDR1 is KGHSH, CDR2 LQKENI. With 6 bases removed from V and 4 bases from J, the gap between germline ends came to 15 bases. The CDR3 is CASSQDPGITEAFF. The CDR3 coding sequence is TGTGCCAGCTCCCAAGACCCCGGGATCACTGAAGCTTTCTTT.